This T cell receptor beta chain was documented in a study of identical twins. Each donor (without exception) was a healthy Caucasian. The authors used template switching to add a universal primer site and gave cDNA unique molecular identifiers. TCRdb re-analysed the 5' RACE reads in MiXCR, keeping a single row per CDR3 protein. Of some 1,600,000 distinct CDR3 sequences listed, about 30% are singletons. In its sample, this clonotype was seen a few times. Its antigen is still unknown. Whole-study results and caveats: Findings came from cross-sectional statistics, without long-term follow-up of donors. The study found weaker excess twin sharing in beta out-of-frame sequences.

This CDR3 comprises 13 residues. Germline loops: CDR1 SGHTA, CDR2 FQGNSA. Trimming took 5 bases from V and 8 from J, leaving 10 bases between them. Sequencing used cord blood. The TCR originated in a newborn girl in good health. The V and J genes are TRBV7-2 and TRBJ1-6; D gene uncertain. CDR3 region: CASSPWVDSPLHF. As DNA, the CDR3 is TGTGCCAGCAGCCCCTGGGTGGATTCACCCCTCCACTTT.